A single T cell receptor beta chain is shown here with its context. Its antigen remains unidentified. The CDR3 spans 15 residues. The ends lost 5 bases at V and 9 bases at J; junction bases unmatched: 6. From germline, CDR1 is SNHLY and CDR2 FYNNEI. This sample was included in a study of beta chain features in type 1 diabetes. Study-wide background: Healthy donors, compared against patients, showed similar age, gender and cell yields.

Sequenced material consisted of expressed TCRB transcripts (all of the isolated RNA was reverse transcribed). Produced via immunoSEQ multiplex PCR; TCRdb's table is partial and in-frame only. The sample holds roughly 730,000 clones, roughly 13% seen once. General study points: Shortening of TCRB CDR3s, moderate but significant, appeared in all four CD4+ subsets of Type 1 diabetes patients.

Stem cell-like memory, regulatory, central memory and naive CD4+ cells were sorted via CD45RO/CCR7/CD25/CD127/CD95/CD27. The TCR comes from a man aged 18-30 years with type 1 diabetes. Sequencing was done on a sample of naive CD4+ T cells from blood. The chain couples TRBV2 to TRBJ2-1; 14 bases map to TRBD2. The CDR3 sequence is CASSPTSGGAVEQFF. In DNA, the CDR3 is TGTGCCAGCAGTCCGACTAGCGGGGGGGCTGTTGAGCAGTTCTTC. The whole variable domain, filled in from reference TRBV2 and TRBJ2-1, reads EPEVTQTPSHQVTQMGQEVILRCVPISNHLYFYWYRQILGQKVEFLVSFYNNEISEKSEIFDDQFSVERPDGSNFTLKIRSTKLEDSAMYFCASSPTSGGAVEQFFGPGTRLTVL.